Listed below are T cell receptor beta chains from one sample, sequenced in a study of blood T cell repertoires in COVID-19. Assay used: immunoSEQ multiplex PCR; TCRdb lists only in-frame clones, some missing. The data contain about 100,000 clones, around 93% of them singletons. The specimen sequenced was peripheral blood. These receptors all stem from a man aged 50 or older with acute or convalescent COVID-19. The CDR3 runs from the conserved cysteine through the conserved F or W. D genes are given only for firm matches. The listing skips clone size in some rows; elsewhere it reads once, few, many or a size class.

v_gene: TRBV6-5; d_gene: -; j_gene: TRBJ1-4; abundance: -; CDR3aa: CASSGLTATNEKLFF; CDR3nt: TGTGCCAGCAGCGGTTTAACGGCAACTAATGAAAAACTGTTTTTT
v_gene: TRBV7-6; d_gene: -; j_gene: TRBJ1-2; abundance: -; CDR3aa: CASSPNSILGYTF; CDR3nt: TGTGCCAGCAGCCCTAACAGTATTCTTGGCTACACCTTC
v_gene: TRBV10-3; d_gene: -; j_gene: TRBJ1-4; abundance: -; CDR3aa: CAIGKGLSGEKLFF; CDR3nt: TGTGCCATCGGTAAGGGACTGTCAGGCGAAAAACTGTTTTTT
v_gene: TRBV11-2; d_gene: -; j_gene: TRBJ1-1; abundance: -; CDR3aa: CASSHSTEAFF; CDR3nt: TGTGCCAGCAGCCATAGCACTGAAGCTTTCTTT
v_gene: TRBV4-2; d_gene: -; j_gene: TRBJ1-4; abundance: -; CDR3aa: CASSLYNTGTNEKLFF; CDR3nt: TGTGCCAGCAGCCTCTATAATACGGGGACTAATGAAAAACTGTTTTTT
v_gene: TRBV7-9; d_gene: -; j_gene: TRBJ2-7; abundance: -; CDR3aa: CASSPRLEYEQYF; CDR3nt: TGTGCCAGCAGCCCCAGGCTCGAGTACGAGCAGTACTTC
v_gene: TRBV7-3; d_gene: -; j_gene: TRBJ2-5; abundance: -; CDR3aa: CASSRGVGETQYF; CDR3nt: TGTGCCAGCAGCCGCGGGGTTGGGGAGACCCAGTACTTC
v_gene: TRBV5-1; d_gene: -; j_gene: TRBJ1-4; abundance: -; CDR3aa: CASRPSGKANEKLFF; CDR3nt: TGCGCCAGCAGGCCCTCAGGGAAGGCTAATGAAAAACTGTTTTTT
v_gene: TRBV9; d_gene: TRBD1; j_gene: TRBJ2-1; abundance: once; CDR3aa: CASSLGQGAYNEQFF; CDR3nt: TGTGCCAGCAGCCTAGGACAGGGGGCATACAATGAGCAGTTCTTC
v_gene: TRBV10-3; d_gene: -; j_gene: TRBJ1-5; abundance: -; CDR3aa: CAISTDRDQPQHF; CDR3nt: TGTGCCATCAGTACCGACAGAGATCAGCCCCAGCATTTT
v_gene: TRBV6-5; d_gene: TRBD1; j_gene: TRBJ1-6; abundance: -; CDR3aa: CASSIDRGLSPLHF; CDR3nt: TGTGCCAGCAGTATAGACAGGGGGCTTTCACCCCTCCACTTT
v_gene: TRBV6-5; d_gene: -; j_gene: TRBJ1-2; abundance: -; CDR3aa: CASSSGDYGYTF; CDR3nt: TGTGCCAGCAGTAGTGGAGACTATGGCTACACCTTC
v_gene: TRBV24-1; d_gene: -; j_gene: TRBJ1-5; abundance: -; CDR3aa: CATSDPGHNQPQHF; CDR3nt: TGTGCCACCAGTGATCCCGGACACAATCAGCCCCAGCATTTT
v_gene: TRBV19; d_gene: TRBD1; j_gene: TRBJ1-6; abundance: once; CDR3aa: CASRLGGQGITSLHF; CDR3nt: TGTGCCAGTAGGCTTGGTGGACAGGGTATTACGTCCCTCCACTTT
v_gene: TRBV19; d_gene: -; j_gene: TRBJ1-6; abundance: -; CDR3aa: CASNPTAGTYNSPLHF; CDR3nt: TGTGCCAGTAACCCAACGGCCGGGACATATAATTCACCCCTCCACTTT
v_gene: TRBV3-1/TRBV3-2; d_gene: -; j_gene: TRBJ2-1; abundance: -; CDR3aa: CASSQDLSVSWANEQFF; CDR3nt: TGTGCCAGCAGCCAAGATCTTTCGGTTAGTTGGGCCAATGAGCAGTTCTTC
v_gene: TRBV19; d_gene: TRBD1; j_gene: TRBJ1-3; abundance: -; CDR3aa: CASSRQGAINTIYF; CDR3nt: TGTGCCAGTAGCCGACAGGGGGCTATAAACACCATATATTTT
v_gene: TRBV7-8; d_gene: TRBD1; j_gene: TRBJ2-7; abundance: -; CDR3aa: CASSTSGTGLHEQYF; CDR3nt: TGTGCCAGCAGCACGTCCGGGACAGGGCTGCACGAGCAGTACTTC
v_gene: TRBV6-5; d_gene: -; j_gene: TRBJ2-7; abundance: once; CDR3aa: CASSYSSIGGYEQYF; CDR3nt: TGTGCCAGCAGTTACTCTAGTATAGGGGGCTACGAGCAGTACTTC
v_gene: TRBV19; d_gene: -; j_gene: TRBJ1-5; abundance: -; CDR3aa: CASSAGQDNQPQHF; CDR3nt: TGTGCCAGTAGTGCCGGACAAGACAATCAGCCCCAGCATTTT
v_gene: TRBV9; d_gene: -; j_gene: TRBJ2-3; abundance: -; CDR3aa: CASSPPSDTQYF; CDR3nt: TGTGCCAGCAGCCCCCCGTCAGATACGCAGTATTTT
v_gene: TRBV5-1; d_gene: -; j_gene: TRBJ2-1; abundance: -; CDR3aa: CASSLEAETGQFF; CDR3nt: TGCGCCAGCAGCTTGGAAGCGGAGACCGGACAGTTCTTC
v_gene: TRBV2; d_gene: -; j_gene: TRBJ2-6; abundance: -; CDR3aa: CASSPAGANVLTF; CDR3nt: TGTGCCAGCAGTCCGGCTGGGGCCAACGTCCTGACTTTC
v_gene: TRBV4-2; d_gene: -; j_gene: TRBJ2-4; abundance: -; CDR3aa: CASSQDNQGVGAKNIQYF; CDR3nt: TGTGCCAGCAGCCAAGATAATCAGGGCGTTGGGGCCAAAAACATTCAGTACTTC
v_gene: TRBV7-9; d_gene: TRBD1; j_gene: TRBJ1-3; abundance: -; CDR3aa: CASSLRGQGVTGNTIYF; CDR3nt: TGTGCCAGCAGCTTAAGGGGCCAGGGGGTTACTGGAAACACCATATATTTT
v_gene: TRBV6-5; d_gene: -; j_gene: TRBJ2-3; abundance: -; CDR3aa: CASSSNPGGGRNF; CDR3nt: TGTGCCAGCAGTTCTAATCCGGGGGGCGGCAGGAATTTT
v_gene: TRBV5-1; d_gene: TRBD1; j_gene: TRBJ1-1; abundance: -; CDR3aa: CASSLVTGTSEAFF; CDR3nt: TGCGCCAGCAGCCTCGTGACAGGGACTTCTGAAGCTTTCTTT
v_gene: TRBV4-3; d_gene: TRBD1; j_gene: TRBJ2-3; abundance: -; CDR3aa: CASSQGNRDRGTDTQYF; CDR3nt: TGCGCCAGCAGCCAAGGGAACCGGGACAGGGGCACAGATACGCAGTATTTT
v_gene: TRBV18; d_gene: -; j_gene: TRBJ2-1; abundance: -; CDR3aa: CASSQSDSPGNEQFF; CDR3nt: TGTGCCAGCTCACAATCCGACAGTCCCGGCAATGAGCAGTTCTTC
v_gene: TRBV24-1; d_gene: -; j_gene: TRBJ1-1; abundance: -; CDR3aa: CATSAGANTEAFF; CDR3nt: TGTGCCACCAGTGCAGGGGCGAACACTGAAGCTTTCTTT
v_gene: TRBV4-1; d_gene: TRBD1; j_gene: TRBJ1-1; abundance: once; CDR3aa: CASSVGGQGVTEAFF; CDR3nt: TGCGCCAGCAGCGTGGGGGGACAGGGGGTCACTGAAGCTTTCTTT
v_gene: TRBV5-1; d_gene: -; j_gene: TRBJ1-2; abundance: -; CDR3aa: CASSLGGGWGYTF; CDR3nt: TGCGCCAGCAGCTTGGGCGGGGGCTGGGGCTACACCTTC
v_gene: TRBV19; d_gene: TRBD1; j_gene: TRBJ1-5; abundance: -; CDR3aa: CASSGGQGPTSITPQHF; CDR3nt: TGTGCCAGTAGTGGGGGACAGGGGCCCACCTCAATCACGCCCCAGCATTTT
v_gene: TRBV5-1; d_gene: TRBD2; j_gene: TRBJ2-1; abundance: -; CDR3aa: CASSDSGGRYNEQFF; CDR3nt: TGCGCCAGCAGCGATAGCGGGGGAAGGTACAATGAGCAGTTCTTC
v_gene: TRBV19; d_gene: -; j_gene: TRBJ2-2; abundance: -; CDR3aa: CASSIWSVSTGELFF; CDR3nt: TGTGCCAGTAGTATTTGGTCCGTGAGCACCGGGGAGCTGTTTTTT
v_gene: TRBV12-3/TRBV12-4; d_gene: -; j_gene: TRBJ1-2; abundance: -; CDR3aa: CASSLASGGYTF; CDR3nt: TGTGCCAGCAGTTTAGCGTCGGGTGGCTACACCTTC
v_gene: TRBV7-8; d_gene: TRBD1; j_gene: TRBJ2-2; abundance: -; CDR3aa: CASSFRTGNPGELFF; CDR3nt: TGTGCCAGCAGCTTCCGGACAGGGAACCCCGGGGAGCTGTTTTTT
v_gene: TRBV29-1; d_gene: -; j_gene: TRBJ1-2; abundance: -; CDR3aa: CSVAGTRSYGYTF; CDR3nt: TGCAGCGTTGCTGGGACACGAAGCTATGGCTACACCTTC
v_gene: TRBV19; d_gene: TRBD1; j_gene: TRBJ1-1; abundance: once; CDR3aa: CASSSGQANTEAFF; CDR3nt: TGTGCCAGTAGCTCCGGACAGGCGAACACTGAAGCTTTCTTT
v_gene: TRBV5-1; d_gene: TRBD2; j_gene: TRBJ2-7; abundance: -; CDR3aa: CASSSTGTSGVYEQYF; CDR3nt: TGCGCCAGCAGCTCAACCGGGACTAGCGGGGTTTACGAGCAGTACTTC
v_gene: TRBV21-1; d_gene: -; j_gene: TRBJ1-6; abundance: -; CDR3aa: CASSKGGRIGSPLHF; CDR3nt: TGTGCCAGCAGCAAAGGGGGCAGGATTGGTTCACCCCTCCACTTT
v_gene: TRBV12-3/TRBV12-4; d_gene: TRBD1; j_gene: TRBJ1-5; abundance: -; CDR3aa: CASSPRETGNQHF; CDR3nt: TGTGCCAGCAGCCCCCGAGAGACAGGGAACCAGCATTTT
v_gene: TRBV5-4; d_gene: -; j_gene: TRBJ2-3; abundance: -; CDR3aa: CASSKSRGAKTDTQYF; CDR3nt: TGTGCCAGCAGCAAATCCAGGGGCGCTAAAACAGATACGCAGTATTTT
v_gene: TRBV3-1/TRBV3-2; d_gene: -; j_gene: TRBJ2-2; abundance: -; CDR3aa: CASSQRGGRNTGELFF; CDR3nt: TGTGCCAGCAGCCAGAGGGGGGGGCGAAACACCGGGGAGCTGTTTTTT
v_gene: TRBV7-2; d_gene: TRBD1; j_gene: TRBJ2-7; abundance: -; CDR3aa: CASSLRIGTGSGEQYF; CDR3nt: TGTGCCAGCAGCTTAAGAATAGGGACAGGGTCGGGCGAGCAGTACTTC
v_gene: TRBV7-9; d_gene: TRBD1; j_gene: TRBJ1-4; abundance: -; CDR3aa: CASSSRTGVEKLFF; CDR3nt: TGTGCCAGCAGCTCCCGGACAGGGGTTGAAAAACTGTTTTTT
v_gene: TRBV5-1; d_gene: -; j_gene: TRBJ1-5; abundance: -; CDR3aa: CASSLGQYQPQHF; CDR3nt: TGCGCCAGCAGCTTGGGACAGTATCAGCCCCAGCATTTT
v_gene: TRBV7-2; d_gene: TRBD1; j_gene: TRBJ1-1; abundance: -; CDR3aa: CASSLGTGSWEAFF; CDR3nt: TGTGCCAGCAGCTTGGGGACAGGGAGTTGGGAAGCTTTCTTT
v_gene: TRBV4-2; d_gene: TRBD1; j_gene: TRBJ1-2; abundance: -; CDR3aa: CASSRTGTGPSNYGYTF; CDR3nt: TGTGCCAGCAGCCGGACGGGGACAGGACCCTCTAACTATGGCTACACCTTC
v_gene: TRBV19; d_gene: TRBD2; j_gene: TRBJ2-3; abundance: -; CDR3aa: CASIPGGLHTDTQYF; CDR3nt: TGTGCCAGTATCCCGGGAGGACTACACACAGATACGCAGTATTTT
v_gene: TRBV5-1; d_gene: TRBD2; j_gene: TRBJ2-5; abundance: -; CDR3aa: CASSLVPGLAGKETQYF; CDR3nt: TGCGCCAGCAGCTTGGTACCGGGACTAGCGGGAAAGGAGACCCAGTACTTC
v_gene: TRBV7-8; d_gene: -; j_gene: TRBJ2-7; abundance: -; CDR3aa: CASSPLGSPYEQYF; CDR3nt: TGTGCCAGCAGCCCGCTGGGGAGCCCCTACGAGCAGTACTTC
v_gene: TRBV7-8; d_gene: TRBD1; j_gene: TRBJ1-3; abundance: -; CDR3aa: CASSLGSTGDSGNTIYF; CDR3nt: TGTGCCAGCAGCTTAGGATCGACAGGGGACTCTGGAAACACCATATATTTT
v_gene: TRBV12-3/TRBV12-4; d_gene: -; j_gene: TRBJ2-1; abundance: few; CDR3aa: CASTALVRGEQFF; CDR3nt: TGTGCCAGCACCGCATTAGTACGTGGTGAGCAGTTCTTC
v_gene: TRBV3-1/TRBV3-2; d_gene: -; j_gene: TRBJ1-1; abundance: few; CDR3aa: CASSQDRVIGRVNTEAFF; CDR3nt: TGTGCCAGCAGCCAAGATCGAGTTATCGGCAGGGTGAACACTGAAGCTTTCTTT
v_gene: TRBV3-1/TRBV3-2; d_gene: -; j_gene: TRBJ2-3; abundance: -; CDR3aa: CASLGQLASTDTQYF; CDR3nt: TGTGCCAGCTTAGGACAGCTTGCTAGCACAGATACGCAGTATTTT